This T cell receptor beta chain was recovered during a study of liver allograft versus peripheral blood T cells. About the study: The authors compared T cell receptor repertoires in transplanted livers with recipients' peripheral blood repertoires.

Overall study results and limits: Liver allograft T cell receptor repertoires were reported to differ from peripheral blood repertoires.

The germline CDR1 and CDR2 sequences are SGHNT and YYREEE (reference sequence). Trimming pared 0 bases from V and 14 bases from J, leaving 9 bases between. This CDR3 is built from 11 residues. With regard to this clonotype: Its antigen is as yet unknown.

TCRdb reprocessed the reads with MiXCR, giving one entry per CDR3 protein. Of 6,000 or so distinct CDR3 sequences listed, roughly a sixth are singletons. This clonotype was obtained from a human patient who had a liver transplant. Certain T cells may be donor cells from the graft. The V gene is TRBV5-4, the J gene TRBJ2-1; D gene ambiguous. The CDR3 region is CASSLGWSEFF. CDR3 in DNA: TGTGCCAGCAGCTTGGGTTGGTCGGAGTTCTTC. Using reference TRBV5-4 and TRBJ2-1 for the parts outside the CDR3, the full variable domain is ETGVTQSPTHLIKTRGQQVTLRCSSQSGHNTVSWYQQALGQGPQFIFQYYREEENGRGNFPPRFSGLQFPNYSSELNVNALELDDSALYLCASSLGWSEFFGPGTRLTVL.